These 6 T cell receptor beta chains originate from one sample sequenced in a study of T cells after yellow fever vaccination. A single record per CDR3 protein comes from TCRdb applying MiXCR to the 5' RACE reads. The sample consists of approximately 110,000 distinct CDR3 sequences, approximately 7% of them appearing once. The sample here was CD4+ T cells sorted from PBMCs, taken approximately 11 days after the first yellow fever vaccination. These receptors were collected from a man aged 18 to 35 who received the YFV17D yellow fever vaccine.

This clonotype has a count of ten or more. The CDR3 coding sequence is TGCGCCAGCAGCCAGACAGGGGGCTTTGGTCAGCCCCAGCATTTT. This encodes CASSQTGGFGQPQHF. V is TRBV5-1 and J is TRBJ1-5; 10 bases match TRBD1. Germline V gives CDR1 SGHRS, CDR2 YFSETQ. This CDR3 comprises 15 residues. After removal of 4 bases from V and 6 bases from J, the junction contained 7 bases not matched to a gene.

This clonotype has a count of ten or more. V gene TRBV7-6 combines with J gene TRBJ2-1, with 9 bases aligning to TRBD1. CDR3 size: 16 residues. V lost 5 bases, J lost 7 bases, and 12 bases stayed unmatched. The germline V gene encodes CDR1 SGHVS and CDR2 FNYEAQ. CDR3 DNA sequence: TGTGCCAGCAGCCCAATGGTGGACAGGGGTTCGAATGAGCAGTTCTTC. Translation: CASSPMVDRGSNEQFF.

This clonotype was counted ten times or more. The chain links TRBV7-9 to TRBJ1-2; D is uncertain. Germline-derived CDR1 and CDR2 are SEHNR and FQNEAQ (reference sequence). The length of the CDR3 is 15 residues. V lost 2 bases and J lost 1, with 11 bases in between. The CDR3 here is CASSLNIMLNYGYTF. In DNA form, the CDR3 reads TGTGCCAGCAGCTTAAATATCATGCTTAACTATGGCTACACCTTC.

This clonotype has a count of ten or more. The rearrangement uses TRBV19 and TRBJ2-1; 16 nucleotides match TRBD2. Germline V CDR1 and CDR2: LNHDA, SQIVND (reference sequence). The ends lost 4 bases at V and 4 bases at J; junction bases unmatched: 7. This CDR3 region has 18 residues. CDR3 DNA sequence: TGTGCCAGTAGTAGGGGGACTAGCGGGGGGGCTCCATACAATGAGCAGTTCTTC. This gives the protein CASSRGTSGGAPYNEQFF.

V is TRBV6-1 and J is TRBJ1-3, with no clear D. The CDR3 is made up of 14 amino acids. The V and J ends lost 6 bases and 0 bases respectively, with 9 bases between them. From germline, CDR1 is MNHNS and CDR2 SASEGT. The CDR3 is CASRVAGSGNTIYF. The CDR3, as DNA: TGTGCCAGCAGAGTGGCAGGCTCTGGAAACACCATATATTTT.

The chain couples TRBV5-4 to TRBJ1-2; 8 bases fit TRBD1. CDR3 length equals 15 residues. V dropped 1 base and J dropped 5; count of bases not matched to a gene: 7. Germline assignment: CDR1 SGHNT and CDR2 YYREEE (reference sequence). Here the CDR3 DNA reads TGTGCCAGCAGCTTGAACACAGGGGGTGCGTATGGCTACACCTTC. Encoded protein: CASSLNTGGAYGYTF. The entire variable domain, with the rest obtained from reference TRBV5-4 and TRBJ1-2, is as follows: ETGVTQSPTHLIKTRGQQVTLRCSSQSGHNTVSWYQQALGQGPQFIFQYYREEENGRGNFPPRFSGLQFPNYSSELNVNALELDDSALYLCASSLNTGGAYGYTFGSGTRLTVV.